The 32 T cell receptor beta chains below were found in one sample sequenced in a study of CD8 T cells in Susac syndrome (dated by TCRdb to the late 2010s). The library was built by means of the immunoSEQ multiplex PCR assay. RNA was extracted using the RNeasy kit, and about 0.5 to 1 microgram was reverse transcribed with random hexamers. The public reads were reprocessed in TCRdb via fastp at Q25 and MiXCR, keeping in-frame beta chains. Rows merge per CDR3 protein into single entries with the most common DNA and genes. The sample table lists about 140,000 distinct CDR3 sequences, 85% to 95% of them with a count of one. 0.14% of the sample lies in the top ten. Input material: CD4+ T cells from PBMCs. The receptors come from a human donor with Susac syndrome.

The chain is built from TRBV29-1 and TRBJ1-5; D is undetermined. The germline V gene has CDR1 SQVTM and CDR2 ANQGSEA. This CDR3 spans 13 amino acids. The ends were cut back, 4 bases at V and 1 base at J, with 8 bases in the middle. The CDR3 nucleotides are TGCAGCGTTGTGGAGGACAGCAATCAGCCCCAGCATTTT. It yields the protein CSVVEDSNQPQHF. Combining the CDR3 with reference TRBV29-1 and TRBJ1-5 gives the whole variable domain SAVISQKPSRDICQRGTSLTIQCQVDSQVTMMFWYRQQPGQSLTLIATANQGSEATYESGFVIDKFPISRPNLTFSTLTVSNMSPEDSSIYLCSVVEDSNQPQHFGDGTRLSIL.

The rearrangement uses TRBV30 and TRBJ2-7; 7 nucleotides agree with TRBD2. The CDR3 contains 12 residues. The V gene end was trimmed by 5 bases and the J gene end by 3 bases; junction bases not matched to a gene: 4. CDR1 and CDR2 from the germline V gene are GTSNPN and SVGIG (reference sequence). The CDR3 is CAWQREGYEQYF. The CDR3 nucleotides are TGTGCCTGGCAAAGGGAGGGCTACGAGCAGTACTTC. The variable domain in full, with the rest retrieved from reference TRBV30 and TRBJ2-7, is SQTIHQWPATLVQPVGSPLSLECTVEGTSNPNLYWYRQAAGRGLQLLFYSVGIGQISSEVPQNLSASRPQDRQFILSSKKLLLSDSGFYLCAWQREGYEQYFGPGTRLTVT.

The CDR3 coding sequence is TGTGCCTGGAGTGTAACCTCCATCAGGGCCGCTGAAGCTTTCTTT. It yields the protein CAWSVTSIRAAEAFF. The rearrangement links TRBV30 to TRBJ1-1; possibly TRBD1 for D (5 bases). Germline V gives CDR1 GTSNPN, CDR2 SVGIG (reference sequence). V was shortened by 0 bases and J by 6 bases, with 17 bases between the two germline ends. The CDR3 runs 15 residues.

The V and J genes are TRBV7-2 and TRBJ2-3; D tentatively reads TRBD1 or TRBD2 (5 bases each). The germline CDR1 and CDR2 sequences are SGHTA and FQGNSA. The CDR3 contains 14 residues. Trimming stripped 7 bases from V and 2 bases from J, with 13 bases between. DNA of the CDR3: TGTGCCAGCATACGGGACGGCCCCACAGATACGCAGTATTTT. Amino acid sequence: CASIRDGPTDTQYF.

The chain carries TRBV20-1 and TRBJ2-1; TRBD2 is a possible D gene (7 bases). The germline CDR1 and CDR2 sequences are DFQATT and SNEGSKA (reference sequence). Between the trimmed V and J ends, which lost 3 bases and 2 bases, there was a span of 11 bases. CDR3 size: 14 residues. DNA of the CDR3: TGCAGTGCTAGTTTAGGGGGGGCCTACAATGAGCAGTTCTTC. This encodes CSASLGGAYNEQFF.

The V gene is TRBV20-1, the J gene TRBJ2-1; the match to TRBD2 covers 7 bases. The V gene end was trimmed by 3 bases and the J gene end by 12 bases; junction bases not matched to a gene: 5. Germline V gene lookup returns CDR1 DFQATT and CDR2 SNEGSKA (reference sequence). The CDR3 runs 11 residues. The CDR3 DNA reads TGCAGTGCTAGCCCCTCGGGAGGGCAGTTCTTC. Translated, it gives CSASPSGGQFF.

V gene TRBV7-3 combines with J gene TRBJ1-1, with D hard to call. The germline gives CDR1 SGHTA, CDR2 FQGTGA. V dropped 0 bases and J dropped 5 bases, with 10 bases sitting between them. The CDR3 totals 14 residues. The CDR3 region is CASSLTGPTTEAFF. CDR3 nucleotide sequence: TGTGCCAGCAGCTTAACTGGTCCTACGACTGAAGCTTTCTTT.

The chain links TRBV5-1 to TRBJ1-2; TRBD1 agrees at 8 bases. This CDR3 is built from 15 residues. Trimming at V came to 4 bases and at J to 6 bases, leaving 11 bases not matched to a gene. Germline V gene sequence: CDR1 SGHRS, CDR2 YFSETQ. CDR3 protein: CASSPSQGAGNGYTF. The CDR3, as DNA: TGCGCCAGCAGCCCCTCTCAGGGGGCGGGAAATGGCTACACCTTC. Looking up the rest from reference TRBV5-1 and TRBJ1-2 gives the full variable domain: KAGVTQTPRYLIKTRGQQVTLSCSPISGHRSVSWYQQTPGQGLQFLFEYFSETQRNKGNFPGRFSGRQFSNSRSEMNVSTLELGDSALYLCASSPSQGAGNGYTFGSGTRLTVV.

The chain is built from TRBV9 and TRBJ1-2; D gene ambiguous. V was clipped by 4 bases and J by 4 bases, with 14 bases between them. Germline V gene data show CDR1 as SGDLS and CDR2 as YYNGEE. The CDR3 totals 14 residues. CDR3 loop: CASSPRVGSYGYTF. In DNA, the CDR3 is TGTGCCAGCAGCCCGCGGGTGGGCAGCTATGGCTACACCTTC.

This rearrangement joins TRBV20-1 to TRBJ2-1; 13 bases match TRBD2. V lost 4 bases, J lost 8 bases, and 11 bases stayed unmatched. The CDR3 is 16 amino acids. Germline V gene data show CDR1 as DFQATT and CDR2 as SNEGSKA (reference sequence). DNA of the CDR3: TGCAGTGCTAACCCCACTAGCGGGAGGGCCCTCGATGAGCAGTTCTTC. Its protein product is CSANPTSGRALDEQFF.

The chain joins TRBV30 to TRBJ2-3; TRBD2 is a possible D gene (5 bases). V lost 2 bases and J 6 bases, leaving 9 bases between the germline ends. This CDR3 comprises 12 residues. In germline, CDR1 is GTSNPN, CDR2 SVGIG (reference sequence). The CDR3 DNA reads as TGTGCCTGGAGTACCGGCGGGGATACGCAGTATTTT. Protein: CAWSTGGDTQYF.

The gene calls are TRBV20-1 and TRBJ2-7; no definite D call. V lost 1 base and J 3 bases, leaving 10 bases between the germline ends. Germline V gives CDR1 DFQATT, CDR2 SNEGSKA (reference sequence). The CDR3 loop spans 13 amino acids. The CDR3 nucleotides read TGCAGTGCTAGAGGTAGCAGATACTACGAGCAGTACTTC. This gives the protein CSARGSRYYEQYF.

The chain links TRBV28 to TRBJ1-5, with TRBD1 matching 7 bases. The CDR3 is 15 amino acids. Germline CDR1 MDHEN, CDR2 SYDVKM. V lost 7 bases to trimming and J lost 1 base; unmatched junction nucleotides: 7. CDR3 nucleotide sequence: TGTGCCAGCACCAAGACAGGGCTGAGCAATCAGCCCCAGCATTTT. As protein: CASTKTGLSNQPQHF.

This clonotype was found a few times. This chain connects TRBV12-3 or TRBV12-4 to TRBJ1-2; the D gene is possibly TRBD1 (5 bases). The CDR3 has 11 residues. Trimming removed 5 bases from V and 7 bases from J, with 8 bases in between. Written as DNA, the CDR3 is TGTGCCAGCAGTCCGGGGGGTGGCTACACCTTC. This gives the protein CASSPGGGYTF.

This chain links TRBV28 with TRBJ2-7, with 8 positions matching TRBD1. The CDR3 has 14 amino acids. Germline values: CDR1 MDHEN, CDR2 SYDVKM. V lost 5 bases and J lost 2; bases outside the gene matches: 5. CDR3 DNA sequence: TGTGCCAGCAGTCGACAGGGGCCAACCTACGAGCAGTACTTC. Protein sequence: CASSRQGPTYEQYF.

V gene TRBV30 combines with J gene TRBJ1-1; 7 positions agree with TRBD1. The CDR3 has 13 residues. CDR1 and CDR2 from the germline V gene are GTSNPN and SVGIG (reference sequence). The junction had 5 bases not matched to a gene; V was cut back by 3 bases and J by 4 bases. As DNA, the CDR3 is TGTGCCTGGAGCCGACAGGGTGGCACTGAAGCTTTCTTT. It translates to CAWSRQGGTEAFF.

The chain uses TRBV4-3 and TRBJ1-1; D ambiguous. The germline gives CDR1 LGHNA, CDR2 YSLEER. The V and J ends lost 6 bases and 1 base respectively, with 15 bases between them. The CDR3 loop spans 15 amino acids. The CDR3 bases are TGCGCCAGCAGACTGCTGACGAGAGGGAACACTGAAGCTTTCTTT. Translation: CASRLLTRGNTEAFF.

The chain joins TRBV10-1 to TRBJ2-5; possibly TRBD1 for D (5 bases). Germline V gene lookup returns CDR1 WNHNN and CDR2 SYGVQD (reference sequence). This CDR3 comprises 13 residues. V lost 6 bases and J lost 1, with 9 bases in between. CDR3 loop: CASSMTVQETQYF. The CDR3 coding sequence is TGCGCCAGCAGCATGACAGTCCAAGAGACCCAGTACTTC.

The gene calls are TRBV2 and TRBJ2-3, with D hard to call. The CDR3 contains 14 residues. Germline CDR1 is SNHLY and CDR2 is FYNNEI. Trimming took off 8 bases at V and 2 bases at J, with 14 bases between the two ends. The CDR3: CASASGLNTDTQYF. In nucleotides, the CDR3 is TGTGCCAGCGCCTCGGGTCTCAACACAGATACGCAGTATTTT.

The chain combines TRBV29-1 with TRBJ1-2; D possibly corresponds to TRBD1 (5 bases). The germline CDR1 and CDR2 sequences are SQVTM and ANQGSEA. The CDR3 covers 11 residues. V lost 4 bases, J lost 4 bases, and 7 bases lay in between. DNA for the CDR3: TGCAGCGTTGGACAGCTCTATGGCTACACCTTC. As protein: CSVGQLYGYTF.

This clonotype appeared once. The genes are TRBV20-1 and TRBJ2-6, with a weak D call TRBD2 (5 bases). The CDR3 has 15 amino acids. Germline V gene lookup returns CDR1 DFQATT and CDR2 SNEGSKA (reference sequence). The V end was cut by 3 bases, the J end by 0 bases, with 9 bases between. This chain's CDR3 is CSARGARSGANVLTF. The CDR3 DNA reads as TGCAGTGCTAGGGGAGCCCGCTCTGGGGCCAACGTCCTGACTTTC.

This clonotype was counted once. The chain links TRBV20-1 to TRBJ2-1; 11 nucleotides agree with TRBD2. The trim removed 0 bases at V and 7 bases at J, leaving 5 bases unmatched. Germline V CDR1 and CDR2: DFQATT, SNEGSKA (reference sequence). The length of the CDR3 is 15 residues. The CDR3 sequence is CSARESTSGKNEQFF. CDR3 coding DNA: TGCAGTGCTAGAGAGTCGACTAGCGGGAAAAATGAGCAGTTCTTC.

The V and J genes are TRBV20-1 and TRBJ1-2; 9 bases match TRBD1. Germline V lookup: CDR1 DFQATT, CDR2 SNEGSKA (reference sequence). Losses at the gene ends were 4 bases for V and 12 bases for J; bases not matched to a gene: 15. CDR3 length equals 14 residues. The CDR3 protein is CSAIPTQGQGINTF. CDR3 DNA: TGCAGTGCTATACCGACCCAGGGACAGGGTATCAACACCTTC.

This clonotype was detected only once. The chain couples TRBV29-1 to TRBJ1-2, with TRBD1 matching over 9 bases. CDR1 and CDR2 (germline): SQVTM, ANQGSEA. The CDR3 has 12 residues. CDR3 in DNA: TGCGGGGCCCGAGGGGACAGGGATGGCTACACCTTC. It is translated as CGARGDRDGYTF.

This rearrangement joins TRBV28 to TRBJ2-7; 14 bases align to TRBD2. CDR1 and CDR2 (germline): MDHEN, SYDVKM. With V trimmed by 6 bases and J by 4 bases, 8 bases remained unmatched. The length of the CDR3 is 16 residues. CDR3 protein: CASSPGLAGEKYEQYF. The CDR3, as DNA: TGTGCCAGCAGCCCGGGACTAGCGGGGGAGAAATACGAGCAGTACTTC. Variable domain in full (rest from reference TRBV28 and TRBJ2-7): DVKVTQSSRYLVKRTGEKVFLECVQDMDHENMFWYRQDPGLGLRLIYFSYDVKMKEKGDIPEGYSVSREKKERFSLILESASTNQTSMYLCASSPGLAGEKYEQYFGPGTRLTVT.

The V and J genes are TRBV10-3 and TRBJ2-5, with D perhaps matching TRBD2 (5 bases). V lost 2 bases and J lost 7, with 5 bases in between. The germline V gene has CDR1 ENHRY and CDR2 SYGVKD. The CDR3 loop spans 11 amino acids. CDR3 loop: CAISEEGTQYF. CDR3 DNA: TGTGCCATCAGTGAGGAGGGGACCCAGTACTTC.

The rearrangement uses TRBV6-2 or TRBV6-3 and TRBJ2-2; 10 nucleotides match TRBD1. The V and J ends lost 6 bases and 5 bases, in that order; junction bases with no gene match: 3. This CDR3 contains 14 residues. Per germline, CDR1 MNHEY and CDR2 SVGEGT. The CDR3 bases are TGTGCCAGCAGAGACAGGGGGCAAACCGGGGAGCTGTTTTTT. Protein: CASRDRGQTGELFF.

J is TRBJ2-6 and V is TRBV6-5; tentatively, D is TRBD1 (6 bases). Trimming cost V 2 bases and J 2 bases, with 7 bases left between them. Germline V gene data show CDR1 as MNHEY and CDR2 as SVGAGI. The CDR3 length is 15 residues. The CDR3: CASSYTGTGANVLTF. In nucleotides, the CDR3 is TGTGCCAGCAGTTACACAGGGACTGGGGCCAACGTCCTGACTTTC.

For the CDR3, the DNA is TGTGCCAGCAGCACCCCGACAGGGTTGTGCTATGGCTACACCTTC. The encoded protein is CASSTPTGLCYGYTF. The chain recombines TRBV21-1 with TRBJ1-2; the D call TRBD1 from the table was never checked on the DNA. TRBV21-1 corresponds to a pseudogene. The CDR3 runs 15 residues.

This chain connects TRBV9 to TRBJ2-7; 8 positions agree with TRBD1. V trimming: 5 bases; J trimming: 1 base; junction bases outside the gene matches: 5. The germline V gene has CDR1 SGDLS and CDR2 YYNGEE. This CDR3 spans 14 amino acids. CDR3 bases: TGTGCCAGCAGTAGGACAGGGATGTCCTACGAGCAGTACTTC. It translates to CASSRTGMSYEQYF.

The CDR3 DNA is TGCAGTGCTCTATTGGTCACCACTGAAGCTTTCTTT. This encodes CSALLVTTEAFF. The genes are TRBV20-1 and TRBJ1-1; D gene unclear. Germline values: CDR1 DFQATT, CDR2 SNEGSKA (reference sequence). Between the trimmed V and J ends, which lost 5 bases and 4 bases, there was a span of 11 bases. This CDR3 comprises 12 residues.

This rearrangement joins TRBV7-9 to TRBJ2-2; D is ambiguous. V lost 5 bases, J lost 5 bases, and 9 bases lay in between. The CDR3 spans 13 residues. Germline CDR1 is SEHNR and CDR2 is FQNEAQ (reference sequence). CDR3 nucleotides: TGTGCCAGCAGCAACACTGCTACCGGGGAGCTGTTTTTT. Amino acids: CASSNTATGELFF.